This T cell receptor (beta chain) emerged from a study of blood T cell repertoires in COVID-19 (dated by TCRdb to about 2020). Study-level background: The collaborator samples originated in the United States, Italy and Spain and spanned the acute and convalescent phases of COVID-19. Subjects who had been exposed to COVID-19, were actively infected with it, or had recovered from it provided the deeply sampled blood TCRbeta repertoires that made up the dataset. The repertoires were made available in a free public database intended to serve as a resource for research on the immune response to SARS-CoV-2. The material from the prospective study consisted of cDNA or gDNA derived from T cells, B-cell-depleted T cells, or PBMCs. Samples came from the ongoing ImmuneRACE study (first 160 participants) plus 1,254 subjects from 6 global collaborators. Where HLA class I and class II types were available, the types were taken from metadata supplied by the sample provider, not from assay-based typing. A de-identified subject ID, COVID-19 status, age in years and sex were almost always included in the sample metadata.

This clone appeared once. This clone's antigen is unknown. There are no base qualities to consult, and no much larger clone falls within one base. Paper-wide results and their limitations: The amount of clinical and demographic metadata varied by source and participant and was provided uncurated.

One collaborating source in Seattle enrolled patients while the patients were actively infected and followed the patients over time throughout the course of disease. Each collaborating institution followed its own protocols to collect whole blood in K2EDTA tubes. For TCRbeta analysis, collaborator samples were shipped as frozen whole blood, as isolated PBMCs, or as DNA extracted from either sample type. The CDR3 contains 13 residues, cysteine and phenylalanine counted. The read is trimmed to its CDR3 DNA, 39 bases read in frame from base 1. Trimming at the junction amounts to 5 bases on V and 9 bases on J, and the germline ends lie 11 bases apart. Per the germline V gene, MRHNA is the CDR1 and SNTAGT is the CDR2. The immunoSEQ Assay, a bias-controlled multiplex PCR, was used to amplify TCRbeta CDR3 regions from genomic DNA. Per the authors' processing: Within the assay, amplification of reference gene primers was used to estimate how many nucleated cells each sample contained. To quantify the absolute abundance of each unique TCRbeta CDR3 rearrangement, sequence reads were collapsed and filtered. Productive Simpson clonality was computed per sample as the square root of Simpson's diversity index over productive rearrangements. The table was pulled from immuneACCESS by TCRdb, which kept in-frame rearrangements only. Such tables lose some clones; where checked, under half of the loss comes from unresolved V genes, and the rest has no known cause. V and J calls and clone size follow that table, whereas D and trimming were derived from the DNA. Across this sample there are 150,000 to 200,000 clones, with roughly 79% seen only once. The ten biggest clones cover 8% to 13% of the sample.

Material for sequencing was peripheral blood. This receptor was taken from a woman in her forties with COVID-19, enrolled during active disease. The rearrangement joined TRBV6-4 to TRBJ1-6; no D gene is confidently identified. Read as DNA, the sequence is TGTGCCAGCAGTATTAGGGAGTCTTCACCCCTCCACTTT. Its product reads: CASSIRESSPLHF.